This TCR beta chain was recovered during a study of OX40 agonist ivuxolimab in advanced cancers. This clone was counted a single time. Its antigen is not known. Profiling relied on immunoSEQ multiplex PCR, and the TCRdb table lists in-frame clones only, not all of them. Here the sample spans around 20,000 clones, 75% to 85% being singletons. Findings of the study overall: Both CD4+ and CD8+ T cell populations in blood had undergone clonal expansion by week 6 at 0.1 to 3.0 mg/kg. Certain nonresponders additionally had low normalized T-cell clonal expansion.

The input for sequencing was CD4+ or CD8+ T cells sorted from blood, taken in a trial of the OX40 agonist ivuxolimab. This TCR was sampled from an adult with an advanced solid tumor such as melanoma, head and neck, liver or kidney cancer.

The CDR3 reads CASSLLPTGQYGYTF. DNA for the CDR3: TGTGCCAGCAGCCTCCTGCCCACGGGACAGTATGGCTACACCTTC. The rearrangement joins TRBV7-6 to TRBJ1-2, with 7 bases matching TRBD1. CDR1 is SGHVS, CDR2 FNYEAQ, per germline. The CDR3 is 15 residues long. After removal of 5 bases from V and 5 bases from J, the junction contained 11 bases not matched to a gene.